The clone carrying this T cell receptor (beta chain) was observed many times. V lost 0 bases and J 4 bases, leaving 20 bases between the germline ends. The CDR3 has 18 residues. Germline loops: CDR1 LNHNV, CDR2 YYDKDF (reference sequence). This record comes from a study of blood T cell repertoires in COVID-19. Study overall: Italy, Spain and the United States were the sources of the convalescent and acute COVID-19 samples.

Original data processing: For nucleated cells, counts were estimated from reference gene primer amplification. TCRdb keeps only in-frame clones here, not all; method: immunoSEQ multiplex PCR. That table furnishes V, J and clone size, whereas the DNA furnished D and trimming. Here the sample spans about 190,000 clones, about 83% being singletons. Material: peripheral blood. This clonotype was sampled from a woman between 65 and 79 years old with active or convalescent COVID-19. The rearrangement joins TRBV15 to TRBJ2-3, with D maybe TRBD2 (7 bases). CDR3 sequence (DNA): TGTGCCACCAGCAGAGATCTCCTACAGGGCGGGGGACCAGATACGCAGTATTTT. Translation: CATSRDLLQGGGPDTQYF.